This entry lists 9 T cell receptor beta chains sequenced from one sample in a study of human T cells and chemical hapten exposure. Documented time point: patch test 2, 6 weeks after DPC sensitization. Treatment of the sample: therapeutic diphenylcyclopropenone sensitization with weekly scalp DPC. TCRdb redid the calling of the RACE reads with MiXCR, one entry per CDR3 protein. The data show some 96,000 distinct CDR3 sequences, with about a tenth seen just once and more than 2% held by the top ten. Sequenced here: whole blood, sampled in connection with sensitization to the hapten diphenylcyclopropenone (DPC). The source is a woman in her forties with alopecia areata. Some clones in this sample may be carry-over from other donors' samples.

The chain is built from TRBV27 and TRBJ2-3, with a tentative D call TRBD2 (5 bases). There are 15 residues in the CDR3. Trimming removed 7 bases from V and 0 bases from J, with 14 bases in between. CDR1 is MNHEY and CDR2 is SMNVEV in the germline V gene (reference sequence). The CDR3 sequence: CASKLGGRSTDTQYF. As DNA, the CDR3 is TGTGCCAGCAAACTAGGCGGCCGCAGCACAGATACGCAGTATTTT.

This clonotype was seen more than once but under ten times. The chain is built from TRBV6-5 and TRBJ2-7, with TRBD1 matching 11 bases. The junction had 5 bases not matched to a gene; V was cut back by 5 bases and J by 2 bases. CDR1 is MNHEY, CDR2 SVGAGI, per germline. The CDR3 consists of 15 residues. The CDR3 loop reads CASSQPGQGAYEQYF. The DNA for the CDR3 is TGTGCCAGCAGTCAGCCGGGACAGGGGGCCTACGAGCAGTACTTC.

This clonotype was observed a few times. V is TRBV6-1 and J is TRBJ1-4; no firm D call. Germline lookup yields CDR1 MNHNS and CDR2 SASEGT. V was cut by 6 bases and J by 0 bases, with 14 bases left in between. This CDR3 has 16 amino acids. This chain's CDR3 is CASSRTEFATNEKLFF. DNA for the CDR3: TGTGCCAGCAGCAGGACCGAGTTCGCAACTAATGAAAAACTGTTTTTT.

The chain employs TRBV5-1 and TRBJ2-5; TRBD1 aligns across 7 bases. J was trimmed by 2 bases and V by 4 bases; bases with no gene match: 11. The V gene's germline CDR1 is SGHRS and CDR2 YFSETQ. This CDR3 contains 16 residues. The CDR3 DNA reads as TGCGCCAGCAGCGCCCGGACAGGAGAAGTACAAGAGACCCAGTACTTC. Protein product: CASSARTGEVQETQYF.

This clonotype was counted many times. The chain is built from TRBV25-1 and TRBJ2-1; 7 bases are a match to TRBD2. Losses at the gene ends were 7 bases for V and 1 base for J; bases not matched to a gene: 1. There are 13 residues in the CDR3. Germline lookup yields CDR1 MGHDK and CDR2 SYGVNS. CDR3 region: CASKAGSYNEQFF. The DNA of the CDR3 is TGTGCCAGCAAAGCGGGATCCTACAATGAGCAGTTCTTC.

In this sample, this clonotype turned up a few times. The rearrangement links TRBV7-2 to TRBJ1-5, with D uncertain. Trimming removed 2 bases from V and 6 bases from J, with 5 bases in between. In germline, CDR1 is SGHTA, CDR2 FQGNSA. This CDR3 spans 12 amino acids. CDR3 in amino acids: CASSLNPQPQHF. The CDR3 DNA reads TGTGCCAGCAGCTTAAACCCTCAGCCCCAGCATTTT.

This clonotype appeared many times. CDR3 residues: CASSFTTGATQYF. CDR3 sequence (DNA): TGTGCCAGCAGCTTTACAACGGGGGCGACCCAGTACTTC. The chain recombines TRBV7-2 with TRBJ2-5; D possibly matches TRBD1 or TRBD2 (6 bases each). V lost 3 bases to trimming and J lost 7 bases, with 12 bases between them. Germline-derived CDR1 and CDR2 are SGHTA and FQGNSA. The CDR3 has 13 residues.

This clonotype was counted ten times or more. This chain joins TRBV2 and TRBJ2-1; D tentatively fits TRBD1 or TRBD2 (6 bases each). Trimming took 5 bases from V and 2 from J, leaving 13 bases between them. The CDR3 is 15 residues long. CDR1 SNHLY and CDR2 FYNNEI come from the germline V gene. The CDR3 DNA follows: TGTGCCAGCAGTCAACAGGGAGGTGCCTACAATGAGCAGTTCTTC. It encodes CASSQQGGAYNEQFF.

There are a few counts of this clonotype. J is TRBJ2-7 and V is TRBV6-2 or TRBV6-3, with D tentatively TRBD1 (6 bases). Germline CDR1 is MNHEY and CDR2 is SVGEGT. The CDR3 covers 17 residues. V dropped 4 bases and J dropped 4 bases, with 23 bases sitting between them. The CDR3 sequence is CASSFRPNYRESYEQYF. The CDR3 DNA is TGTGCCAGCAGTTTTCGCCCGAATTACAGGGAGTCATACGAGCAGTACTTC.